These T cell receptor beta chains were read from a single sample in a study of shared clonotypes between healthy human individuals. Here immunoSEQ multiplex PCR was the method, and the copy in TCRdb shows in-frame clones only, minus some. The table has roughly 2.2 million clones, 93% seen once; the top ten hold 0.35% to 0.45%. Material: naive CD4+ T cells from PBMCs. Receptors were obtained from a man aged 18-30 years in good health. Some clones in this sample may be carry-over from other donors' samples. CDR3s include the opening cysteine and the closing phenylalanine or tryptophan. The order of the fields is V gene, J gene, D gene, CDR3 DNA, CDR3 protein. D genes are given only for firm matches.

TRBV6-5,TRBJ2-3,NA,TGTGCCAGCAGTTTTCCAGGGACGGATACGCAGTATTTT,CASSFPGTDTQYF
TRBV9,TRBJ1-4,NA,TGTGCCAGCAGCCTGAGCGGCGGCAGACCTAATGAAAAACTGTTTTTT,CASSLSGGRPNEKLFF
TRBV28,TRBJ2-7,TRBD1,TGTGCCAGCAGTTTCGACAGGGCGCCAATTCCCTACGAGCAGTACTTC,CASSFDRAPIPYEQYF
TRBV7-7,TRBJ2-2,NA,TGTGCCAGCAGCCCAAGTAGCACCGGGGAGCTGTTTTTT,CASSPSSTGELFF
TRBV9,TRBJ2-7,NA,TGTGCCAGCAGCGCTTCACCCGGGACCGTAACCTACGAGCAGTACTTC,CASSASPGTVTYEQYF
TRBV5-1,TRBJ1-1,NA,TGCGCCAGCAGCCAGGTCGCGGGGGCGGACACTGAAGCTTTCTTT,CASSQVAGADTEAFF
TRBV5-1,TRBJ2-3,NA,TGCGCCAGCAGCTTGGGACTAGAGGCAGATACGCAGTATTTT,CASSLGLEADTQYF
TRBV7-9,TRBJ1-4,NA,TGTGCCAGCAGCTTAGTTGGGTTCGAGAATGAAAAACTGTTTTTT,CASSLVGFENEKLFF
TRBV28,TRBJ1-5,NA,TGTGCCAGCAGTTTATCAGGGTTAGGTCAGCCCCAGCATTTT,CASSLSGLGQPQHF
TRBV28,TRBJ2-7,NA,TGTGCCAGCAGCCAAGGTAGATCGGGGGAGCAGTACTTC,CASSQGRSGEQYF